This TCR beta chain was retrieved from a study of blood T cell repertoires in COVID-19. Study-wide context: Samples representing acute and convalescent COVID-19 were sourced from the United States, Italy and Spain. From T cells, B-cell-depleted T cells, or PBMCs came the material, which was cDNA or gDNA.

During active infection, Seattle patients enrolled and were then monitored through disease. In the original analysis: By means of reference gene primer amplification, nucleated cell counts were estimated. The repertoire was sequenced with immunoSEQ multiplex PCR; TCRdb's copy has only in-frame clones and lacks some. V, J and clone size are those of that table, while D and trimming were read from the DNA. Found here are around 340,000 clones, roughly 90% of them singletons; the top ten hold 3% to 4.5%. The sequence came from a woman in her sixties or seventies with COVID-19, enrolled during active disease. The specimen sequenced was peripheral blood.

The CDR3 bases are TGTGCCTGGAGTGTCCCCGGGACTGGAAACACCATATATTTT. Protein product: CAWSVPGTGNTIYF. The chain uses TRBV30 and TRBJ1-3; D is uncertain. This CDR3 is built from 14 residues. Germline V CDR1 and CDR2: GTSNPN, SVGIG (reference sequence). The ends were cut back, 0 bases at V and 2 bases at J, with 8 bases in the middle.